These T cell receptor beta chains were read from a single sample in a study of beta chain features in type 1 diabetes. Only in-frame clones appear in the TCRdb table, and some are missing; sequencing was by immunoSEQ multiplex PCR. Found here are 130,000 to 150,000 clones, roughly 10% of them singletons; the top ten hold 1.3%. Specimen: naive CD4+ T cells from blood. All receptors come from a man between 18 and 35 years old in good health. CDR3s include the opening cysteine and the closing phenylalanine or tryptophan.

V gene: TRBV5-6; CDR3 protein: CASRLNRGQTYTDTQYF
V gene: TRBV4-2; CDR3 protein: CASSQDERANSPLHF
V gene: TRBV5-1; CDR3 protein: CASSPLAGGYNEQFF
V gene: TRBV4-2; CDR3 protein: CASSTGKRTSTDTQYF
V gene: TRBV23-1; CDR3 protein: CASSHVRAGDLTDTQYF
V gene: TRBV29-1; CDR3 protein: CSVARTPSTDTQYF
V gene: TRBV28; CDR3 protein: CASSFPGQGANQPQHF
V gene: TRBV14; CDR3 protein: CASSGATEAFF
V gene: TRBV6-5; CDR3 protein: CASSYRGQGANTIYF
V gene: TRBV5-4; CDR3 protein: CASSKTGPGTGELFF
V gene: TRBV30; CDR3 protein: CAWSEDRVYGYTF
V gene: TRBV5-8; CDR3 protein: CASSLGWAGNDYEQYF
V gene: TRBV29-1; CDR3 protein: CSVVGQANEKLFF
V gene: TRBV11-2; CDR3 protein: CASSLPGGLDNEQFF
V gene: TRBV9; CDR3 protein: CASSRARGEQFF
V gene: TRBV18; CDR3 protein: CASSRTEGNNEKLFF
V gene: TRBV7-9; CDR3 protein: CASSLATGFPEQFF
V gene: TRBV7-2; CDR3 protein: CASSFSFGETQYF
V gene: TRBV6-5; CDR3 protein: CASISGRTYEQYF
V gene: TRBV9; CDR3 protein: CASSVALQPNEQFF
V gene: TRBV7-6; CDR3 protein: CASSLGAGGTDTQYF
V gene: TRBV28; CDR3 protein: CASRDRGTGETQYF
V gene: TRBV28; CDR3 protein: CASRVPQGGQETQYF
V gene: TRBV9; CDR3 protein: CASSASPTSGGGTDTQYF
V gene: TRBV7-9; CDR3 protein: CASSPRSAGAQETQYF
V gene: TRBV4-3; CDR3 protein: CASTQDCPQHKNIQYF
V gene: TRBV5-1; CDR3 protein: CASSLMIAGVQETQYF
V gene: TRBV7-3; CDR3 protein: CASSYQGNSGANVLTF
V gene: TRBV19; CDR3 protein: CATFSWTSGHNEQFF
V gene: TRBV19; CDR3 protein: CASSLQGLSGANVLTF
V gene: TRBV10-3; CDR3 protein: CAISESRTGTYEQYF
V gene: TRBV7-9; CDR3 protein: CASSLGENYGYTF
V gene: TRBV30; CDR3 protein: CAWSKGEGWPLNEKLFF
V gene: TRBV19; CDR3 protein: CASSPTRSQETQYF
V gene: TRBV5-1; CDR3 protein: CASSPAISGGTQYF
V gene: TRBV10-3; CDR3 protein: CAISQSGQLNSPLHF
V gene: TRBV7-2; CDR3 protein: CASSQTGKADTQYF
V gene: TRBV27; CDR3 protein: CASSADRATEAFF
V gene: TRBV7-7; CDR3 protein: CASSRDRGPQETQYF
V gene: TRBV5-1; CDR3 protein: CASSLDGGGPVEQYF
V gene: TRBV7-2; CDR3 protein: CASSLPQGSGANVLTF
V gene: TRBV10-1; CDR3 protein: CASSSGLAGDNEQFF